This T cell receptor beta chain was profiled in a study of T cells in Graves' hyperthyroidism and ophthalmopathy (dated by TCRdb to 2018 to 2020). Regarding the research as a whole: Peripheral blood was sampled at the time of initial diagnosis, prior to any treatment. A discovery cohort of around 100 patients, roughly 45 with Graves' ophthalmopathy and about 60 with stable Graves' hyperthyroidism, was used to find distinguishing TCR V-J signatures. Prospective prediction of ophthalmopathy was tested in an independent validation cohort of fewer than 20 hyperthyroidism patients and 17 patients who later progressed to ophthalmopathy. The 90 to 100 discovery patients were randomly split 7:3 into training and test sets. The study also compared thyroid tissue and blood T-cell repertoires from five or six Graves' hyperthyroidism patients. After blood sampling, hyperthyroidism patients were treated with methimazole at a starting dose of 30 mg daily, and ophthalmopathy patients were treated with high-dose intravenous methylprednisolone. The paper reports TCR Vbeta CDR3 sequencing of roughly 140 peripheral blood samples: approximately 43 ophthalmopathy, 70 to 85 hyperthyroidism and about 17 progressor patients. What the work shows at the level of the full study, not this receptor alone: In cross-validation, a model built on a 13 V-J signature told ophthalmopathy apart from stable hyperthyroidism with 85% to 90% sensitivity and around 83% specificity, and in testing the same model reached 80%/75%. In validation, the model predicted progression to ophthalmopathy a median of about 6.5 months before onset, with approximately 70% sensitivity and 72.22% specificity. Most expanded thyroid clonotypes (frequency above 0.001) were also found in blood, which suggests that blood repertoires may mirror thyroid immune responses. No statistical method was used to fix the sample size in advance, and group allocation was not hidden from the investigators.

TCR beta CDR3 regions were amplified from RNA transcripts. A first-round RT-PCR of the TCR CDR3 used the HTBI primer set with the Qiagen OneStep RT-PCR kit. Libraries were constructed in a second round of multiplex PCR, after which size selection and purification were carried out. Sequencing of the libraries was done on an Illumina HiSeq2000 using paired-end 100 bp reads. In the paper's pipeline: SOAPnuke was used to process the raw data, with reads discarded if the reads contained adapters or uncalled bases, had a mean Phred below 15, or lacked an exact constant-primer or identifier match. High-quality paired reads were merged using COPE v1.2.5, and each unique nucleotide sequence was defined as a clonotype. MiTCR v1.1 was used to align the clonotypes against IMGT TRBV, TRBD and TRBJ reference segments. The analysis was restricted to V-J combinations with a frequency above 0.0001, which together covered 99.2% of the repertoires. The TCS score was defined as the ratio of F50 (clonal expansion) to E x V (chaos), calculated using BLOSUM62-based TCRdist between CDR3 peptides within each V-J. Welch's t-statistics and random forest reduced approximately 520 V-J features to some 14, which were used in a naive Bayes classifier (R e1071). TCRdb redid the processing of the public reads, applying fastp at Q25 and MiXCR, and retained in-frame beta chains. Identical CDR3 proteins give one entry, which carries the most common genes and DNA. The V and J calls and clone size are TCRdb's, not the authors'. The sample table holds 350,000 or so distinct CDR3 sequences, of which about a sixth were seen once. Almost 35% of the sample lies in the top ten.

Hyperthyroidism patients were aged 18 to 65 years and newly diagnosed, with disease duration of less than 2 months. Patients with uncontrolled infections, other autoimmune diseases, pregnancy or lactation were excluded. Diagnoses were established on the basis of clinical symptoms, serum thyroxine and TRAb, thyroid ultrasound, and orbital computed tomography. Blood from progressor patients was drawn when they were first diagnosed with hyperthyroidism, before any ophthalmopathy symptoms appeared. Ficoll-Paque density gradient centrifugation was used to isolate PBMCs from approximately 11 ml of fresh peripheral blood. Progressor patients were defined as those initially diagnosed with Graves' hyperthyroidism in whom ophthalmopathy developed during follow-up. Trizol reagent was used to extract total RNA, and RNA quality was then checked on an Agilent 2100 Bioanalyzer. Via the germline V gene, CDR1 is SQVTM and CDR2 ANQGSEA. Including the terminal cysteine and phenylalanine, the CDR3 comprises 14 residues. Only the CDR3 portion is preserved as DNA: 42 bases, with reading frame beginning at the first base. V and J are truncated by 5 bases and 0 bases respectively, leaving an intervening sequence of 12 bases.

This clonotype was detected many times. Its antigen remains undetermined. One base away there is no much larger clone; base qualities are not given. The sequencing sample was made of blood. The clonotype was recovered from a woman aged 25 to 39 with Graves' hyperthyroidism that later progressed to Graves' ophthalmopathy. The sequence links TRBV29-1 to TRBJ2-3; possibly the D gene is TRBD2, per 5 matching bases. The CDR3 region has the sequence CSVRTSYSTDTQYF. In nucleotides, the sequence is TGCAGCGTTCGAACTAGTTATAGCACAGATACGCAGTATTTT.